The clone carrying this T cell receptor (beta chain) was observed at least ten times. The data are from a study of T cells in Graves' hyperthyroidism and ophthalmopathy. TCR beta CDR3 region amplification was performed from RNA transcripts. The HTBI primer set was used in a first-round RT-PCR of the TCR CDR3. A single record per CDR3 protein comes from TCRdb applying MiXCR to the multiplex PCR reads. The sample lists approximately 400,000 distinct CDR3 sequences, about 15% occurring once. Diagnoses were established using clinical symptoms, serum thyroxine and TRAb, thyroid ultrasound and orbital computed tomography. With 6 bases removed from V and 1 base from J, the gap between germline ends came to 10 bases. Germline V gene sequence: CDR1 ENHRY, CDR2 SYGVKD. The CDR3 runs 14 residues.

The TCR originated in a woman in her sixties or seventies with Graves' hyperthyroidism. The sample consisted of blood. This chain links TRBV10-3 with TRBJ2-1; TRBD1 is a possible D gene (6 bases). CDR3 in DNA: TGTGCCATCAGCGGGACAAGTTCCTACAATGAGCAGTTCTTC. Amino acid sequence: CAISGTSSYNEQFF.